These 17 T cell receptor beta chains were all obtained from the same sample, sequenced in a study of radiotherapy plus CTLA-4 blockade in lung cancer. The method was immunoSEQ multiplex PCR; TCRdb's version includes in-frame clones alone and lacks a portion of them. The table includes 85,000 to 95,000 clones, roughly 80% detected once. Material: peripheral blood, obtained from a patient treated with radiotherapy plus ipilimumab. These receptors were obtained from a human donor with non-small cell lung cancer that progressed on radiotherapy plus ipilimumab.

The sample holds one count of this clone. CDR3 protein: CASSIPQGAVNTEAFF. CDR3 nucleotides: TGTGCCAGTAGTATTCCTCAGGGGGCAGTGAACACTGAAGCTTTCTTT. This rearrangement joins TRBV19 to TRBJ1-1; 8 bases match TRBD1. J was trimmed by 0 bases and V by 3 bases; bases with no gene match: 6. CDR3 length: 16 amino acids. Germline V gene data show CDR1 as LNHDA and CDR2 as SQIVND (reference sequence).

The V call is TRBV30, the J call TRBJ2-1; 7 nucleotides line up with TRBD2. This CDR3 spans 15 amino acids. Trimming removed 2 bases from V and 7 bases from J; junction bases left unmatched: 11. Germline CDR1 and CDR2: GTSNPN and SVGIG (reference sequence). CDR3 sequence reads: CAWSSLSGNLNEQFF. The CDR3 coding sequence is TGTGCCTGGAGTTCCCTCAGCGGGAATCTGAATGAGCAGTTCTTC.

The CDR3 coding sequence is TGTGCCAGCAGCGTAACTATGGGACAGGGGGCTTCGGATGGCTACACCTTC. Protein: CASSVTMGQGASDGYTF. This chain links TRBV9 with TRBJ1-2; 12 bases line up with TRBD1. This CDR3 region has 17 residues. The V gene end was trimmed by 1 base and the J gene end by 6 bases; junction bases not matched to a gene: 10. Germline CDR1 reads SGDLS; CDR2 reads YYNGEE.

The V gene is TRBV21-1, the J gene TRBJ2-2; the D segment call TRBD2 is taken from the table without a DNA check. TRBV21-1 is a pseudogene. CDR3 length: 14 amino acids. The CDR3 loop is CASSQLTGTGELFF. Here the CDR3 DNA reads TGTGCCAGCAGCCAATTAACGGGGACCGGGGAGCTGTTTTTT.

The CDR3 DNA reads as TGCGCCAGCAGCTTGGGCAGGGCGTACATTCAGTACTTC. Residues: CASSLGRAYIQYF. This sequence joins TRBV5-1 and TRBJ2-4; a possible D gene is TRBD1 (5 bases). The germline CDR1 and CDR2 sequences are SGHRS and YFSETQ. The CDR3 spans 13 residues. The ends were cut back, 0 bases at V and 8 bases at J, with 9 bases in the middle.

CDR3 residues: CAWKGINRDRGLSGNTIYF. DNA for the CDR3: TGTGCCTGGAAAGGGATAAACCGGGACAGGGGTCTATCTGGAAACACCATATATTTT. The chain has TRBV30 and TRBJ1-3, with TRBD1 identical over 10 bases. J lost 1 base, V lost 4 bases, and 16 bases had no gene match. Germline V CDR1 and CDR2: GTSNPN, SVGIG (reference sequence). This CDR3 contains 19 residues.

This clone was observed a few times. CDR3 in amino acids: CSAPTSDYNEQFF. The CDR3 nucleotides are TGCAGCGCCCCGACTAGCGACTACAATGAGCAGTTCTTC. The chain has TRBV29-1 and TRBJ2-1, with 8 nucleotides matching TRBD2. V dropped 7 bases and J dropped 3; count of bases not matched to a gene: 5. Germline CDR1 is SQVTM and CDR2 is ANQGSEA. This CDR3 region has 13 residues.

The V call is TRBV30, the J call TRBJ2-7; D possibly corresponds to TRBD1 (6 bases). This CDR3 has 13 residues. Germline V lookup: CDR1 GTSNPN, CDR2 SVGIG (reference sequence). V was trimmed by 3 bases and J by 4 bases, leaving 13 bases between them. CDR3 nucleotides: TGTGCCTGGAGCCCAGACAGGCGATACGAGCAGTACTTC. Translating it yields CAWSPDRRYEQYF.

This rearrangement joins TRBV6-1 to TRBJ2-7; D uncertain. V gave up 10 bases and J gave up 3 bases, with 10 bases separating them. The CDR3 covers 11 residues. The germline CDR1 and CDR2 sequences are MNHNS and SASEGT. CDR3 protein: CATQHYYEQYV. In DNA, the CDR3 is TGTGCCACCCAACACTACTACGAGCAGTACGTC.

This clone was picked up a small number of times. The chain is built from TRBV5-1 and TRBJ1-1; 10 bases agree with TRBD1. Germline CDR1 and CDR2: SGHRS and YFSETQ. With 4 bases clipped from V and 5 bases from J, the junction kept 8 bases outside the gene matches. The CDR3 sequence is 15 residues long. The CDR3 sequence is CASSDETGGGTEAFF. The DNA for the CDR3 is TGCGCCAGCAGCGACGAGACAGGGGGCGGAACTGAAGCTTTCTTT.

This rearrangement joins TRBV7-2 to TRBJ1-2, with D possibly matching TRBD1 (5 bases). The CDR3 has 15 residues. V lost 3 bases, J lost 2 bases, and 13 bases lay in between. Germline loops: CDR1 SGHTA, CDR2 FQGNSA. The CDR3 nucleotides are TGTGCCAGCAGCTTGTCTATACAGGAAAACTATGGCTACACCTTC. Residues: CASSLSIQENYGYTF.

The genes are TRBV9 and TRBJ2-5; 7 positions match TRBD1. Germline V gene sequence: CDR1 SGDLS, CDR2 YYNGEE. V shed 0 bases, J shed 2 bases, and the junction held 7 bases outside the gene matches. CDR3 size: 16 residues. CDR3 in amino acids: CASSVAPRTGQETQYF. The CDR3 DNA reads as TGTGCCAGCAGCGTAGCGCCTCGGACAGGACAAGAGACCCAGTACTTC.

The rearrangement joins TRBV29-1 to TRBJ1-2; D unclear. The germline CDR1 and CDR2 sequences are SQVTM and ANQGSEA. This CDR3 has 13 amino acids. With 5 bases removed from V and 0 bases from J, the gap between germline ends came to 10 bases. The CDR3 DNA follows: TGCAGCGTTCCCAGGAGTACTAACTATGGCTACACCTTC. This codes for CSVPRSTNYGYTF. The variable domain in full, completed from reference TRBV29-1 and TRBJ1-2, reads SAVISQKPSRDICQRGTSLTIQCQVDSQVTMMFWYRQQPGQSLTLIATANQGSEATYESGFVIDKFPISRPNLTFSTLTVSNMSPEDSSIYLCSVPRSTNYGYTFGSGTRLTVV.

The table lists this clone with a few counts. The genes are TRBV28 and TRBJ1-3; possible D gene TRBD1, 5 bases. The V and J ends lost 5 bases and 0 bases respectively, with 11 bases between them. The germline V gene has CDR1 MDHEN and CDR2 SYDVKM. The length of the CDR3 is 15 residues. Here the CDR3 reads CASSLRQSSGNTIYF. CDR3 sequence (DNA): TGTGCCAGCAGTCTTCGACAGAGCTCTGGAAACACCATATATTTT.

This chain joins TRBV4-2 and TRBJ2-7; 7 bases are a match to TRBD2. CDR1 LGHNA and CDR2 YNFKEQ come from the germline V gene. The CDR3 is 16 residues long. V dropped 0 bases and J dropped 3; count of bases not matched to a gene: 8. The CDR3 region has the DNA TGTGCCAGCAGCCAAGACTCGGGGCGGGAGCTCTACGAGCAGTACGTC. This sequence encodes CASSQDSGRELYEQYV.

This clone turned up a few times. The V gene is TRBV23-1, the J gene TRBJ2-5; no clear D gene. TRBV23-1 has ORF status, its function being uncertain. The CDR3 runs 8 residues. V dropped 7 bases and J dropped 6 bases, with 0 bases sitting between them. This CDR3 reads CASKTQYF. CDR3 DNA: TGCGCCAGCAAGACCCAGTACTTC.

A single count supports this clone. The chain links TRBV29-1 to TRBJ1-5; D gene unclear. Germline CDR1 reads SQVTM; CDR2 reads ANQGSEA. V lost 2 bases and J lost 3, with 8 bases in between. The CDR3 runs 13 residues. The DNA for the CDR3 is TGCAGCGTTGAATTGGGCCCCAATCAGCCCCAGCATTTT. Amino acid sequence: CSVELGPNQPQHF.